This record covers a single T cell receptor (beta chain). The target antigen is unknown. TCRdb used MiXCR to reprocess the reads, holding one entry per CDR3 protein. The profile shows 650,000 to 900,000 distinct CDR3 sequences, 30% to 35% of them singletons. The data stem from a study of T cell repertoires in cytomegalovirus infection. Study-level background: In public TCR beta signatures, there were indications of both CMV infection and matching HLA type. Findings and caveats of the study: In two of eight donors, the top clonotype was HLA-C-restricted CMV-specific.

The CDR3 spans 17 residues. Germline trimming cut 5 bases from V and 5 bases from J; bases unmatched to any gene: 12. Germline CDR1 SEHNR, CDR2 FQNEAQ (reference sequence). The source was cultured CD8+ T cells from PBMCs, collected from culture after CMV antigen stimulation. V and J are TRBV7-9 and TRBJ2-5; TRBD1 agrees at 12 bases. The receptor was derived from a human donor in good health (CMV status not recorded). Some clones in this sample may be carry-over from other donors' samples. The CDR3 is CASSLLGGTGGKETQYF. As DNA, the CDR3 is TGTGCCAGCAGCCTCCTTGGCGGGACAGGGGGCAAGGAGACCCAGTACTTC.